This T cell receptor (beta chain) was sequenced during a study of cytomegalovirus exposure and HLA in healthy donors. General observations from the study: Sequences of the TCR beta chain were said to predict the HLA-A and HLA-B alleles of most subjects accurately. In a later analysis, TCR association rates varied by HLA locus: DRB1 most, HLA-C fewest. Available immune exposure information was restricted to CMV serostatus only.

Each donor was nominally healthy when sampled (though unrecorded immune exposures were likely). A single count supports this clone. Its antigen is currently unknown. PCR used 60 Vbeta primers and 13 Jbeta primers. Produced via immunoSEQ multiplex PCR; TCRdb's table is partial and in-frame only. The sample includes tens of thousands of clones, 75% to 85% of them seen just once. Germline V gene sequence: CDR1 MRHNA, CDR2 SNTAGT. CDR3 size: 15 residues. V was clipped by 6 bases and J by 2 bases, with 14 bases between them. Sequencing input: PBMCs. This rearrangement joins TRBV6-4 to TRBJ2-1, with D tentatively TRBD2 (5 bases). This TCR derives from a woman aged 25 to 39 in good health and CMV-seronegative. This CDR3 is CASRRAAATYNEQFF. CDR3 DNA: TGTGCCAGCAGAAGAGCAGCGGCAACCTACAATGAGCAGTTCTTC.